This TCR beta chain was retrieved from a study of blood T cell repertoires in COVID-19. Study-wide context: Acute-phase and convalescent COVID-19 samples originated in the United States, Italy and Spain. From T cells, B-cell-depleted T cells, or PBMCs came the material, which was cDNA or gDNA.

As processed by the authors: Estimation of nucleated cell counts was performed using reference gene primer amplification. TCRdb's copy holds only in-frame clones and misses some; the assay was immunoSEQ multiplex PCR. V, J and clone size are those of that table, while D and trimming were read from the DNA. The table shows 55,000 to 95,000 clones, with roughly four fifths occurring only once. The CDR3 runs to 17 residues. Germline lookup yields CDR1 SEHNR and CDR2 FQNEAQ (reference sequence). The ends were cut back, 4 bases at V and 6 bases at J, with 23 bases in the middle. Sequenced material: peripheral blood. This chain links TRBV7-9 with TRBJ2-3, with a weak D call TRBD1 (6 bases). This receptor was taken from a woman aged 55 to 70 with acute or convalescent COVID-19. In DNA form, the CDR3 reads TGTGCCAGCAGCTACCGTTTGGGTCTAGGGGGTACGGATACGCAGTATTTT. Its protein is CASSYRLGLGGTDTQYF. The full variable domain, rest sourced from reference TRBV7-9 and TRBJ2-3, is DTGVSQNPRHKITKRGQNVTFRCDPISEHNRLYWYRQTLGQGPEFLTYFQNEAQLEKSRLLSDRFSAERPKGSFSTLEIQRTEQGDSAMYLCASSYRLGLGGTDTQYFGPGTRLTVL.